The rows below give T cell receptor beta chains drawn from one sample of a study of cytomegalovirus exposure and HLA in healthy donors. Generated by immunoSEQ multiplex PCR, the TCRdb table keeps only in-frame clones and is missing some. The table records 35,000 to 45,000 clones, 55% to 75% of them present only once. Specimen: PBMCs. These receptors all stem from a woman in her twenties or thirties in good health and CMV-seronegative. CDR3s include the opening cysteine and the closing phenylalanine or tryptophan. D genes are given only for firm matches. A clone size is listed for some rows: how often the clone was seen (once, few, many), or a class if it is expanded.

TRBV29-1	TRBD1	TRBJ2-5	.	TGCAGCGTCCGGGGGACAGGGGAAGAGACCCAGTACTTC	CSVRGTGEETQYF
TRBV4-1	TRBD1	TRBJ1-1	.	TGCGCCAGCAGCCAAATCCATATTGGGGACAGACCGAACACTGAAGCTTTCTTT	CASSQIHIGDRPNTEAFF
TRBV30	.	TRBJ1-2	.	TGTGCCTGGAGGGAGACAGGTAGATCGGGCTACACCTTC	CAWRETGRSGYTF
TRBV4-2	TRBD2	TRBJ2-7	.	TGTGCCAGCAGCCAAGATCCTTCCCTTAGCGGGGACTACGAGCAGTACTTC	CASSQDPSLSGDYEQYF
TRBV7-3	TRBD2	TRBJ2-1	.	TGTGCCAGCAGCTTGCGGGAGGGCAAAGATGAGCAGTTCTTC	CASSLREGKDEQFF
TRBV5-1	.	TRBJ2-1	.	TGCGCCAGCAGCTTGGGACATGTCCTTTACAATGAGCAGTTCTTC	CASSLGHVLYNEQFF
TRBV6-4	TRBD2	TRBJ2-1	.	TGTGCCAGCAGTTTCTACCCGACTAGCCGGGTTCATGAGCAGTTCTTC	CASSFYPTSRVHEQFF
TRBV30	.	TRBJ2-7	.	TGTGCCTGGAGTGTCTTCTTATACGAGCAGTACTTC	CAWSVFLYEQYF
TRBV30	TRBD1	TRBJ1-4	.	TGTGCCTGGAGTTCCCCGGGACAGGGGGATGAAAAACTGTTTTTT	CAWSSPGQGDEKLFF
TRBV9	TRBD1	TRBJ1-2	.	TGTGCCAGCAGCACTACCGGGACAGGGGGGCCTACAGGAGGTGGCTACACCTTC	CASSTTGTGGPTGGGYTF
TRBV5-1	TRBD1	TRBJ2-7	few	TGCGCCAGCAGCCGGTCCGCGAGACAGGGCTACGAGCAGTACTTC	CASSRSARQGYEQYF
TRBV7-9	.	TRBJ2-7	.	TGTGCCAGCAGCTTAGAGCTCGGGAGTGGAGAGCAGTACTTC	CASSLELGSGEQYF
TRBV29-1	.	TRBJ2-5	.	TGCAGCGTTGATGGTGCTGGGAGGTGGGAGACCCAGTACTTC	CSVDGAGRWETQYF
TRBV30	.	TRBJ1-1	.	TGTGCCTCCAATCCAGGGAACACTGAAGCTTTCTTT	CASNPGNTEAFF
TRBV29-1	.	TRBJ2-1	.	TGCAGCGTCCAGGACAGCTTCTTTTACTACAATGAGCAGTTCTTC	CSVQDSFFYYNEQFF
TRBV7-6	.	TRBJ1-1	.	TGTGCCAGCAGCTTAGACAGGGACACTGAAGCTTTCTTT	CASSLDRDTEAFF
TRBV30	TRBD2	TRBJ2-3	.	TGTGCCTGGACTAGCGGGGGCGCAGATACGCAGTATTTT	CAWTSGGADTQYF
TRBV10-3	.	TRBJ2-5	.	TGTGCCATCAGTGAGTCGAGTAGACAAGAGACCCAGTACTTC	CAISESSRQETQYF
TRBV21-1	.	TRBJ2-5	few	TGTGCCAGCAGCAAAATGCGTCTAGCGGGGGGCCAAAGGCGAGAGACCCAGTACTTC	CASSKMRLAGGQRRETQYF
TRBV15	.	TRBJ2-7	.	TGTGCCACCAGCAGAGGGACTTGGAACTACGAGCAGTACTTC	CATSRGTWNYEQYF
TRBV14	.	TRBJ1-1	.	TGTGCCAGCAGCCAACCCGGCGGAGGAGGCAGATCGGAAGCTTTCTTT	CASSQPGGGGRSEAFF
TRBV30	TRBD1	TRBJ1-4	.	TGTGCCTGGAAAAGACAGGGAAGTGAAAAACTGTTTTTT	CAWKRQGSEKLFF
TRBV15	TRBD1	TRBJ1-5	.	TGTGCCACCAGCAAGGGACAGGGAAATCAGCCCCAGCATTTT	CATSKGQGNQPQHF
TRBV6-6	TRBD1	TRBJ1-1	.	TGTGCCAGCAGATCAGGGGGCACTGAAGCTTTCTTT	CASRSGGTEAFF
TRBV27	.	TRBJ2-1	.	TGTGCCAGCAGGGCGGGGGCTCTCCACAATGAGCAGTTCTTC	CASRAGALHNEQFF
TRBV6-1	TRBD1	TRBJ1-5	few	TGTGCACTTGACAGGGCAGGGGAACACAATCAGCCCCAGCATTTT	CALDRAGEHNQPQHF
TRBV2	.	TRBJ2-4	.	TGTGCCAGCAGGCCCCGCGCAGGGAATTTGGGCAAAAACATTCAGTACTTC	CASRPRAGNLGKNIQYF
TRBV13	.	TRBJ2-7	.	TGTGCCAGCAGCTCGATGGAGGGCCGCAACGAGCAGTACTTC	CASSSMEGRNEQYF
TRBV2	.	TRBJ2-1	few	TGTGCCAGCAGAACAGACTACAATGAGCAGTTCTTC	CASRTDYNEQFF
TRBV11-2	TRBD1	TRBJ2-3	.	TGTGCCAGCAGCCGGGACAGGGGGCGATCAGATACGCAGTATTTT	CASSRDRGRSDTQYF
TRBV7-8	TRBD1	TRBJ1-2	.	TGTGCCAGCAGCTTAGCGGGACAGGTCTATGGCTACACCTTC	CASSLAGQVYGYTF
TRBV5-1	TRBD1	TRBJ1-4	once	TGCGCCAGCACACCAGGGGGGCCTAATGAAAAACTGTTTTTT	CASTPGGPNEKLFF
TRBV28	.	TRBJ1-5	few	TGTGCCAGCAACTCGGCAGGGAACTACAATCAGCCCCAGCATTTT	CASNSAGNYNQPQHF
TRBV30	.	TRBJ2-1	.	TGTGCCTTACAGGACCAGGGGTTGAATGAGCAGTTCTTC	CALQDQGLNEQFF
TRBV6-1	.	TRBJ2-2	few	TGTGCCAGCAGACAGGTTTACACCGGGGAGCTGTTTTTT	CASRQVYTGELFF
TRBV28	TRBD1	TRBJ2-5	few	TGTGCCAGCAGTTTCCCCGGGACAGGACAAGAGACCCAGTACTTC	CASSFPGTGQETQYF
TRBV5-8	TRBD1	TRBJ2-5	.	TGTGCCAGCAGCTTTTCCTCCCGGGACAGGGGAATGGTAGAGACCCAGTACTTC	CASSFSSRDRGMVETQYF
TRBV10-1	.	TRBJ2-7	.	TGCGCCAGCAGTGAGTCGACTTTTGCCGAGCAGTACTTC	CASSESTFAEQYF
TRBV7-7	.	TRBJ2-1	.	TGTGCCAGCAGCTCCCCTGTAGACAATGAGCAGTTCTTC	CASSSPVDNEQFF
TRBV2	TRBD2	TRBJ2-1	.	TGTGCCAGCAGTGAAGATGGCGGGGGATACAATGAGCAGTTCTTC	CASSEDGGGYNEQFF
TRBV28	.	TRBJ1-5	.	TGTGCCAGCGACTTCAGGGGTGCGCAGCCCCAGCATTTT	CASDFRGAQPQHF
TRBV6-5	TRBD1	TRBJ1-2	.	TGTGCCAGCATCCGGTCTCGACAGGGGGCTGATGGCTACACCTTC	CASIRSRQGADGYTF
TRBV28	.	TRBJ2-5	.	TGTGCCAGCACCGCTGGCCGGACACCTCGAGAGACCCAGTACTTC	CASTAGRTPRETQYF
TRBV4-2	TRBD2	TRBJ2-5	.	TGTGCCAGCAGCTGGGGGACTAGCGGAATCCAAGAGACCCAGTACTTC	CASSWGTSGIQETQYF
TRBV6-6	TRBD1	TRBJ1-5	few	TGTGCCAGCAGTGATAGACAGGGGGAACAGCCCCAGCATTTT	CASSDRQGEQPQHF
TRBV7-9	.	TRBJ1-2	.	TGTGCCACCACTTGGGAGGGCTATGGCTACACCTTC	CATTWEGYGYTF
TRBV7-6	TRBD1	TRBJ2-2	.	TGTGCCAGCAGCCCGGGACAGACTACGAACACCGGGGAGCTGTTTTTT	CASSPGQTTNTGELFF
TRBV6-5	.	TRBJ1-6	.	TGTGCCAGCCTGAAAAACAGGAATTCACCCCTCCACTTT	CASLKNRNSPLHF
TRBV6-1	TRBD2	TRBJ2-2	.	TGTGCCAGCTCTATGAGCGGGGGGTCCACCGGGGAGCTGTTTTTT	CASSMSGGSTGELFF
TRBV29-1	.	TRBJ1-2	.	TGCAGCGTTGAAAAACCAAACAGTTCGGGCTACACCTTC	CSVEKPNSSGYTF
TRBV30	TRBD1	TRBJ1-5	.	TGTGCCTGGAGTCCCGGGGGCCTACGAGACAGGGTCCGATTCCAGCCCCAGCATTTT	CAWSPGGLRDRVRFQPQHF
TRBV6-6	TRBD1	TRBJ1-4	.	TGTGCCAGCAGTAGGGGGCAAGGGACTAATGAAAAACTGTTTTTT	CASSRGQGTNEKLFF
TRBV5-1	.	TRBJ2-5	.	TGCGCCAGCATCGACAGGAAAGAGACCCAGTACTTC	CASIDRKETQYF
TRBV7-2	.	TRBJ2-2	few	TGTGCCAGAGGACAGTACACCGGGGAGCTGTTTTTT	CARGQYTGELFF
TRBV7-2	TRBD2	TRBJ2-5	.	TGTGCCAGCGGTCAGAATAGCGGGGGAGGGGAGACCCAGTACTTC	CASGQNSGGGETQYF
TRBV28	.	TRBJ1-2	.	TGTGCCAGCGGCGAAGCCGGGGGCTATGGCTACACCTTC	CASGEAGGYGYTF
TRBV28	.	TRBJ1-5	.	TGTGCCAGCAGTCCCAGGGGCAATCAGCCCCAGCATTTT	CASSPRGNQPQHF
TRBV10-3	.	TRBJ1-5	.	TGTGCCATCAGTGAGGTAAGGGGTCAGCCCCAGCATTTT	CAISEVRGQPQHF
TRBV7-2	TRBD1	TRBJ2-5	.	TGTGCCAGCAGCTTATCGGCAGGGGGTTTTGAGACCCAGTACTTC	CASSLSAGGFETQYF
TRBV7-9	.	TRBJ1-2	.	TGTGCCAGCAGCTTAGCAAGCCCCGGGACAACCAACTATGGCTACACCTTC	CASSLASPGTTNYGYTF